The text below deals with one T cell receptor (beta chain). The antigen remains unidentified. The data derive from a study of shared clonotypes between healthy human individuals. Study-level information: The study used three CD4 naive, three CD4 memory, two CD8 naive and one CD8 memory plate per donor.

A CD45RA-negative memory subset and a CD45RA+ naive subset were separated from the CD4+ cells. DNA at around 210 ng, roughly 30,000 T cell genomes, went into sorted-subset replicate PCRs. Using immunoSEQ multiplex PCR, the repertoire was profiled, and TCRdb retains in-frame clones only, with some absent. The sample has around 2.1 million clones; more than 90% are singletons. The CDR3 totals 11 residues. Trimming cost V 3 bases and J 10 bases, with 4 bases left between them. CDR1 SNHLY and CDR2 FYNNEI come from the germline V gene. Study results and caveats: With four donors compared, approximately 5% of naive CD4 clonotypes were shared.

The source is a man aged 18 to 29 in good health. Sequences were obtained from naive CD4+ T cells sorted from blood. The subset here: CD45RA+ positively selected. V usage is TRBV2 and J usage is TRBJ1-6, with D unclear. Here the CDR3 reads CASSDWSPLHF. CDR3 coding DNA: TGTGCCAGCAGTGATTGGTCACCCCTCCACTTT.